Below are 14 T cell receptor beta chains sequenced from a single sample in a study of CD8 T cells in Susac syndrome. RNA amounts of about 0.5 to 1 ug underwent reverse transcription with random hexamers. TCRdb processed the immunoSEQ multiplex PCR reads anew with MiXCR; each CDR3 protein has one entry. The sample records approximately 260,000 distinct CDR3 sequences, 90% to 96% being singletons. The specimen was CD4+ T cells from PBMCs. The receptors come from a human donor with Susac syndrome.

This clonotype appeared once. The chain is built from TRBV20-1 and TRBJ2-5; 7 bases align to TRBD1. Germline CDR1 DFQATT, CDR2 SNEGSKA (reference sequence). CDR3 length equals 13 residues. Unmatched junction bases numbered 8, after V lost 6 bases and J lost 4 bases. The CDR3 sequence is CSARDRGGETQYF. DNA for the CDR3: TGCAGTGCCCGGGACAGAGGGGGAGAGACCCAGTACTTC.

The chain has TRBV30 and TRBJ2-1; tentatively, D is TRBD2 (6 bases). This CDR3 has 16 amino acids. Germline lookup yields CDR1 GTSNPN and CDR2 SVGIG (reference sequence). V was clipped by 0 bases and J by 0 bases, with 12 bases between them. This CDR3 reads CAWSVSGESSYNEQFF. CDR3 DNA sequence: TGTGCCTGGAGTGTTTCGGGGGAGAGCTCCTACAATGAGCAGTTCTTC.

V and J are TRBV6-2 or TRBV6-3 and TRBJ2-3, with D unresolved. Germline CDR1 is MNHEY and CDR2 is SVGEGT. The CDR3 is 15 residues long. The V gene lost 10 bases and the J gene lost 0 bases, with 17 bases spanning the gap. The chain's CDR3 is CAIVDRRMSTDTQYF. CDR3 sequence (DNA): TGTGCCATCGTCGATCGGCGGATGAGCACAGATACGCAGTATTTT.

The chain links TRBV23-1 to TRBJ1-1; D gene unclear. TRBV23-1 counts as an open reading frame of uncertain function. V lost 4 bases and J lost 1, with 7 bases in between. The CDR3 has 13 residues. The CDR3 sequence is CASSPDKNTEAFF. In DNA form, the CDR3 reads TGCGCCAGCAGTCCGGATAAGAACACTGAAGCTTTCTTT.

The chain uses TRBV30 and TRBJ2-1, with a possible D match to TRBD2 (6 bases). V lost 3 bases and J 6 bases, leaving 9 bases between the germline ends. The CDR3 has 12 amino acids. The germline V gene encodes CDR1 GTSNPN and CDR2 SVGIG (reference sequence). CDR3 coding DNA: TGTGCCTGGAGCGGAGGGGTCAATGAGCAGTTCTTC. This gives the protein CAWSGGVNEQFF.

This rearrangement joins TRBV5-1 to TRBJ2-7; 8 nucleotides agree with TRBD1. V was pared by 1 base and J by 3 bases, with 9 bases of the junction left unmatched. The CDR3 covers 16 residues. Germline CDR1 and CDR2: SGHRS and YFSETQ. CDR3 nucleotides: TGCGCCAGCAGCTTGATCCGGACAGGGCTTATCTACGAGCAGTACTTC. Protein sequence: CASSLIRTGLIYEQYF.

The gene calls are TRBV9 and TRBJ2-3; 10 nucleotides line up with TRBD2. Germline V gene lookup returns CDR1 SGDLS and CDR2 YYNGEE. The trim removed 0 bases at V and 8 bases at J, leaving 15 bases unmatched. CDR3 length: 18 amino acids. CDR3 nucleotide sequence: TGTGCCAGCAGCGTAGCTAGTTTTCTAGCGGGAGATTCGGGTACGCAGTATTTT. This codes for CASSVASFLAGDSGTQYF.

The V call is TRBV29-1, the J call TRBJ2-1; 10 nucleotides align to TRBD2. CDR1 and CDR2 (germline): SQVTM, ANQGSEA. V lost 6 bases and J lost 4; bases outside the gene matches: 9. The CDR3 loop spans 15 amino acids. The CDR3, as DNA: TGCAGCGTCGGGGGTAGCGGGAGGCTTTACAATGAGCAGTTCTTC. Protein product: CSVGGSGRLYNEQFF.

This sequence joins TRBV9 and TRBJ1-1; maybe TRBD1 (5 bases). V lost 3 bases and J lost 3, with 12 bases in between. Germline-derived CDR1 and CDR2 are SGDLS and YYNGEE. This CDR3 is 14 amino acids long. CDR3 loop: CASSGRGMHTEAFF. Written as DNA, the CDR3 is TGTGCCAGCAGCGGTCGGGGGATGCACACTGAAGCTTTCTTT.

The V call is TRBV30, the J call TRBJ2-3; perhaps D is TRBD1 or TRBD2 (5 bases each). V was shortened by 1 base and J by 5 bases, with 16 bases between the two germline ends. Germline CDR1 is GTSNPN and CDR2 is SVGIG (reference sequence). The CDR3 sequence is 15 residues long. The DNA of the CDR3 is TGTGCCTGGAGTGCCGGACTCCGTGGGGGAGATACGCAGTATTTT. It translates to CAWSAGLRGGDTQYF.

The chain combines TRBV18 with TRBJ2-7, with TRBD1 identical over 8 bases. The CDR3 is 15 amino acids. Per the germline V gene, CDR1 is KGHSH and CDR2 is LQKENI. Trimming cost V 4 bases and J 6 bases; bases outside gene matches: 11. In nucleotides, the CDR3 is TGTGCCAGCTCACAAGGACAGGGATCCGGTGGCGAGCAGTACTTC. Its protein product is CASSQGQGSGGEQYF.

The J gene is TRBJ1-1, the V gene TRBV20-1, with 7 bases that match TRBD1. This CDR3 has 13 amino acids. CDR1 and CDR2 from the germline V gene are DFQATT and SNEGSKA (reference sequence). J lost 0 bases, V lost 6 bases, and 4 bases had no gene match. The CDR3: CSASTGMNTEAFF. CDR3 nucleotides: TGCAGTGCATCGACAGGGATGAACACTGAAGCTTTCTTT.

The V and J genes are TRBV3-1 and TRBJ1-2, with 10 bases identical to TRBD1. Per the germline V gene, CDR1 is LGHDT and CDR2 is YNNKEL (reference sequence). The J segment lost 2 bases and the V segment lost 1 base, leaving 4 bases of the junction unmatched. CDR3 length equals 16 residues. This CDR3 is CASSQATGGVNYGYTF. CDR3 DNA: TGTGCCAGCAGCCAAGCGACAGGGGGCGTCAACTATGGCTACACCTTC.

The chain carries TRBV3-1 and TRBJ1-5, with D possibly matching TRBD1 (5 bases). CDR1 and CDR2 from the germline V gene are LGHDT and YNNKEL (reference sequence). CDR3 length equals 14 residues. Trimming took 1 base from V and 9 from J, leaving 13 bases between them. CDR3 sequence (DNA): TGTGCCAGCAGCCAAGGTAGGGGTGGACTGCCCCAGCATTTT. It codes for CASSQGRGGLPQHF.